These 30 T cell receptor beta chains came from one sample sequenced in a study of response to subunit inactivated influenza vaccine. TCRdb recomputed calls from the RT-PCR reads with MiXCR, one row per CDR3 protein. The sample includes 500,000 or so distinct CDR3 sequences, more than 15% of them seen just once. This specimen was CD4+ T cells sorted from PBMCs, taken 23 to 25 months after vaccination. The receptors derive from a man aged 50-75 years who received an inactivated influenza vaccine.

This clonotype was observed once. V gene TRBV20-1 combines with J gene TRBJ2-3; 10 bases are a match to TRBD2. The CDR3 is made up of 16 amino acids. Germline V gene sequence: CDR1 DFQATT, CDR2 SNEGSKA (reference sequence). Unmatched junction bases numbered 10, after V lost 4 bases and J lost 3 bases. CDR3 residues: CSATPSGSLITDTQYF. CDR3 DNA: TGCAGTGCTACCCCTAGCGGGAGTTTAATTACAGATACGCAGTATTTT.

This chain connects TRBV27 to TRBJ1-1, with D possibly being TRBD1 (6 bases). V lost 3 bases and J 4 bases, leaving 9 bases between the germline ends. Germline V gene data show CDR1 as MNHEY and CDR2 as SMNVEV (reference sequence). This CDR3 is built from 13 residues. CDR3 in amino acids: CASSFWGATEAFF. The DNA for the CDR3 is TGTGCCAGCAGTTTCTGGGGGGCCACTGAAGCTTTCTTT.

The chain joins TRBV20-1 to TRBJ1-6, with D maybe TRBD1 (5 bases). Between the trimmed V and J ends, which lost 4 bases and 0 bases, there was a span of 16 bases. CDR1 and CDR2 (germline): DFQATT, SNEGSKA (reference sequence). There are 17 residues in the CDR3. For the CDR3, the DNA is TGCAGTGCTACCCGCGGGACTCTGAGCTCCTATAATTCACCCCTCCACTTT. As protein: CSATRGTLSSYNSPLHF.

This clonotype was counted only a few times. The V call is TRBV9, the J call TRBJ2-3; 12 nucleotides line up with TRBD2. The CDR3 is 16 amino acids. The germline CDR1 and CDR2 sequences are SGDLS and YYNGEE. V dropped 4 bases and J dropped 2; count of bases not matched to a gene: 5. The CDR3 DNA reads TGTGCCAGCAGCCGACGACTAGCGGGAGTCACAGATACGCAGTATTTT. Translated: CASSRRLAGVTDTQYF.

This clonotype was seen many times. This chain links TRBV5-6 with TRBJ1-5, with D possibly matching TRBD1 (5 bases). V lost 3 bases, J lost 2 bases, and 12 bases lay in between. The CDR3 loop spans 15 amino acids. The germline gives CDR1 SGHDT, CDR2 YYEEEE. The CDR3 here is CASSSQGGGNQPQHF. The CDR3 DNA follows: TGTGCCAGCAGCTCCCAGGGAGGCGGCAATCAGCCCCAGCATTTT. Looking up the rest from reference TRBV5-6 and TRBJ1-5 gives the full variable domain: DAGVTQSPTHLIKTRGQQVTLRCSPKSGHDTVSWYQQALGQGPQFIFQYYEEEERQRGNFPDRFSGHQFPNYSSELNVNALLLGDSALYLCASSSQGGGNQPQHFGDGTRLSIL.

This chain links TRBV6-1 with TRBJ2-2; D unresolved. CDR3 size: 14 residues. Germline lookup yields CDR1 MNHNS and CDR2 SASEGT. V was shortened by 4 bases and J by 9 bases, with 15 bases between the two germline ends. CDR3 in amino acids: CASSGASGARELFF. CDR3 in DNA: TGTGCCAGCAGTGGGGCCTCGGGCGCAAGGGAGCTGTTTTTT.

This clonotype was observed a few times. The J gene is TRBJ1-4, the V gene TRBV12-3 or TRBV12-4; the match to TRBD1 covers 8 bases. The CDR3 totals 15 residues. V lost 5 bases, J lost 9 bases, and 11 bases stayed unmatched. The CDR3 sequence is CASSRGQGFRKKLFF. As DNA, the CDR3 is TGTGCCAGCAGTCGTGGACAGGGCTTCAGAAAAAAACTGTTTTTT.

This clonotype has only a few counts. CDR3 bases: TGTGCCATCAGTCGAGGACAGGGGGTAAACACCGGGGAGCTGTTTTTT. As protein: CAISRGQGVNTGELFF. The chain employs TRBV10-3 and TRBJ2-2, with 10 bases lining up with TRBD1. J gave up 2 bases and V 5 bases, and 5 bases lay outside the gene matches. This CDR3 spans 16 amino acids. The germline CDR1 and CDR2 sequences are ENHRY and SYGVKD.

This clonotype has ten or more counts. The CDR3 coding sequence is TGTGCCACCAGCAGAAACATTGGGACTATCACCTACGAGCAGTACTTC. This encodes CATSRNIGTITYEQYF. The chain couples TRBV15 to TRBJ2-7; 7 bases are a match to TRBD2. Germline V lookup: CDR1 LNHNV, CDR2 YYDKDF (reference sequence). The CDR3 totals 16 residues. J was trimmed by 2 bases and V by 2 bases; bases with no gene match: 9.

The V and J genes are TRBV10-3 and TRBJ2-5; 14 bases map to TRBD2. CDR3 length: 16 amino acids. Germline trimming cut 7 bases from V and 3 bases from J; bases unmatched to any gene: 7. Germline lookup yields CDR1 ENHRY and CDR2 SYGVKD. CDR3 amino acids: CAITDGLAGGKETQYF. DNA for the CDR3: TGTGCCATCACTGACGGACTAGCGGGGGGCAAAGAGACCCAGTACTTC.

This clonotype was observed a few times. The chain combines TRBV4-1 with TRBJ1-4; a weak D match, TRBD1 (5 bases). Germline loops: CDR1 MGHRA, CDR2 YSYEKL. This CDR3 is 14 amino acids long. Trimming shortened V by 3 bases and J by 3 bases, and 8 bases separated the two germline ends. The CDR3 is CASSQGVANEKLFF. CDR3 in DNA: TGCGCCAGCAGCCAGGGGGTAGCTAATGAAAAACTGTTTTTT.

This chain connects TRBV9 to TRBJ2-3, with D perhaps TRBD1 (5 bases). The germline CDR1 and CDR2 sequences are SGDLS and YYNGEE. The CDR3 extends over 14 amino acids. The V end lost 2 bases, the J end lost 2 bases, and 9 bases lay between the germline ends. The CDR3 DNA follows: TGTGCCAGCAGCGTTCAGGGCAACACAGATACGCAGTATTTT. Protein: CASSVQGNTDTQYF. The entire variable domain, with the rest obtained from reference TRBV9 and TRBJ2-3, is as follows: DSGVTQTPKHLITATGQRVTLRCSPRSGDLSVYWYQQSLDQGLQFLIQYYNGEERAKGNILERFSAQQFPDLHSELNLSSLELGDSALYFCASSVQGNTDTQYFGPGTRLTVL.

The rearrangement links TRBV6-2 or TRBV6-3 to TRBJ2-7; 8 positions match TRBD1. J gave up 2 bases and V 5 bases, and 8 bases lay outside the gene matches. The germline V gene has CDR1 MNHEY and CDR2 SVGEGT. The CDR3 runs to 15 residues. The CDR3 nucleotides read TGTGCCAGCAGTCCACGACAGGGGCTACCCTACGAGCAGTACTTC. Its translation: CASSPRQGLPYEQYF.

The chain has TRBV4-2 and TRBJ2-7; D unclear. Trimming removed 0 bases from V and 3 bases from J, with 15 bases in between. The CDR3 sequence is 16 residues long. Germline V gene data show CDR1 as LGHNA and CDR2 as YNFKEQ. This chain's CDR3 is CASSQDAFGPNYEQYF. In DNA, the CDR3 is TGTGCCAGCAGCCAAGATGCTTTCGGACCTAACTACGAGCAGTACTTC.

This clonotype occurred a few times. The V gene is TRBV29-1, the J gene TRBJ2-1; the match to TRBD1 covers 8 bases. CDR3 length: 13 amino acids. CDR1 is SQVTM and CDR2 is ANQGSEA in the germline V gene. The CDR3: CGGQGALYNEQFF. For the CDR3, the DNA is TGCGGGGGGCAGGGGGCATTGTACAATGAGCAGTTCTTC.

The genes are TRBV15 and TRBJ2-3, with 10 nucleotides matching TRBD1. The CDR3 length is 17 residues. V was pared by 0 bases and J by 3 bases, with 6 bases of the junction left unmatched. The germline gives CDR1 LNHNV, CDR2 YYDKDF (reference sequence). CDR3: CATSRDPRTGGTDTQYF. The CDR3 nucleotides read TGTGCCACCAGCAGAGATCCCAGGACAGGGGGGACAGATACGCAGTATTTT.

V and J are TRBV10-3 and TRBJ1-2; 9 bases fit TRBD1. Germline V gene sequence: CDR1 ENHRY, CDR2 SYGVKD. Losses at the gene ends were 3 bases for V and 8 bases for J; bases not matched to a gene: 7. The CDR3 has 14 residues. The CDR3 region has the DNA TGTGCCATCAGTGATGGGGACAGGGTGTTCGGCTACACCTTC. As protein: CAISDGDRVFGYTF.

This clonotype was observed many times. V gene TRBV20-1 combines with J gene TRBJ2-3; tentatively, D is TRBD2 (6 bases). CDR1 and CDR2 (germline): DFQATT, SNEGSKA (reference sequence). V was trimmed by 6 bases and J by 1 base, leaving 11 bases between them. The CDR3 length is 13 residues. Here the CDR3 DNA reads TGCAGTGCCGAGCGGGCCCGCACAGATACGCAGTATTTT. It specifies CSAERARTDTQYF.

This clonotype showed up many times. The rearrangement links TRBV9 to TRBJ2-3; D possibly corresponds to TRBD2 (5 bases). The CDR3 is 13 amino acids. CDR1 and CDR2 from the germline V gene are SGDLS and YYNGEE. Trimming left V 2 bases short and J 7 bases short, with 11 bases between. CDR3 DNA sequence: TGTGCCAGCAGCGTCTCAGCGGAACATACGCAGTATTTT. It specifies CASSVSAEHTQYF.

The chain links TRBV12-3 or TRBV12-4 to TRBJ2-1; no firm D call. The CDR3 is made up of 14 amino acids. Trimming left V 7 bases short and J 7 bases short, with 17 bases between. The CDR3: CASISSLSPNEQFF. CDR3 DNA: TGTGCCAGCATTTCCAGCCTAAGTCCAAATGAGCAGTTCTTC.

In its sample, this clonotype was seen a few times. J is TRBJ2-7 and V is TRBV6-2 or TRBV6-3; 10 positions match TRBD1. The ends lost 9 bases at V and 5 bases at J; junction bases unmatched: 7. There are 13 residues in the CDR3. Germline assignment: CDR1 MNHEY and CDR2 SVGEGT. This CDR3 is CASRDRGFHEQYF. The DNA of the CDR3 is TGTGCCAGTCGGGACAGGGGCTTCCACGAGCAGTACTTC.

V and J are TRBV5-5 and TRBJ1-5; TRBD1 is a possible D gene (5 bases). Germline CDR1 SGHKS, CDR2 YYEKEE (reference sequence). Trimming pared 4 bases from V and 2 bases from J, leaving 13 bases between. This CDR3 comprises 15 residues. The CDR3 sequence is CASSQNGGGNQPQHF. The CDR3 bases are TGTGCCAGCAGCCAGAATGGGGGAGGCAATCAGCCCCAGCATTTT.

The sample holds a few counts of this clonotype. CDR3 sequence (DNA): TGCAGCGTTGCAGGACAGAACACAGATACGCAGTATTTT. Its translation is CSVAGQNTDTQYF. The chain employs TRBV29-1 and TRBJ2-3; maybe TRBD1 (6 bases). The CDR3 length is 13 residues. With 4 bases removed from V and 2 bases from J, the gap between germline ends came to 10 bases. Germline lookup yields CDR1 SQVTM and CDR2 ANQGSEA.

This clonotype was detected a few times. The chain combines TRBV5-1 with TRBJ2-2, with a tentative D call TRBD2 (6 bases). Germline-derived CDR1 and CDR2 are SGHRS and YFSETQ. This CDR3 contains 17 residues. V lost 1 base to trimming and J lost 7 bases, with 20 bases between them. This chain's CDR3 is CASSLSNLRAGLGELFF. The CDR3 nucleotides read TGCGCCAGCAGCTTGAGTAACCTGAGAGCGGGCCTCGGGGAGCTGTTTTTT.

This clonotype was observed at least ten times. CDR3 amino acids: CASSPARPYSYEQYF. DNA for the CDR3: TGCGCCAGCAGCCCTGCTAGGCCATACTCCTACGAGCAGTACTTC. The rearrangement links TRBV5-1 to TRBJ2-7; no clear D gene. The CDR3 sequence is 15 residues long. Germline CDR1 SGHRS, CDR2 YFSETQ. Trimming stripped 4 bases from V and 0 bases from J, with 14 bases between.

V is TRBV11-2 and J is TRBJ1-5; D uncertain. The germline CDR1 and CDR2 sequences are SGHAT and FQNNGV. Between the trimmed V and J ends, which lost 5 bases and 1 base, there was a span of 12 bases. The CDR3 length is 15 residues. CDR3 in DNA: TGTGCCAGCAGCCAGGAGGGCGGGAGCAATCAGCCCCAGCATTTT. It translates to CASSQEGGSNQPQHF.

The sample holds a few counts of this clonotype. J is TRBJ2-7 and V is TRBV20-1; 7 positions agree with TRBD2. The CDR3 covers 15 residues. After removal of 0 bases from V and 0 bases from J, the junction contained 5 bases not matched to a gene. Germline V CDR1 and CDR2: DFQATT, SNEGSKA (reference sequence). The CDR3 reads CSARDPGGFSYEQYF. The CDR3 DNA is TGCAGTGCTAGAGATCCGGGAGGCTTCTCCTACGAGCAGTACTTC.

This clonotype was found a few times. CDR3 DNA: TGTGCCAGCAGCGTAGCTGCGACAGGGAGTGAAAAACTGTTTTTT. The encoded protein is CASSVAATGSEKLFF. The chain carries TRBV9 and TRBJ1-4; 7 nucleotides line up with TRBD1. Germline lookup yields CDR1 SGDLS and CDR2 YYNGEE. The CDR3 has 15 amino acids. With 0 bases clipped from V and 7 bases from J, the junction kept 6 bases outside the gene matches. The complete variable domain, with remaining parts taken from reference TRBV9 and TRBJ1-4, reads DSGVTQTPKHLITATGQRVTLRCSPRSGDLSVYWYQQSLDQGLQFLIQYYNGEERAKGNILERFSAQQFPDLHSELNLSSLELGDSALYFCASSVAATGSEKLFFGSGTQLSVL.

This chain joins TRBV20-1 and TRBJ1-5, with unresolved D. The V gene's germline CDR1 is DFQATT and CDR2 SNEGSKA (reference sequence). Trimming took 1 base from V and 8 from J, leaving 12 bases between them. The CDR3 sequence is 13 residues long. CDR3 nucleotides: TGCAGTGCTAGAGTCGGAATGGGAAAGCCCCAGCATTTT. This translates into CSARVGMGKPQHF.

The chain combines TRBV28 with TRBJ1-2, with TRBD1 identical over 11 bases. The CDR3 consists of 18 residues. Germline V CDR1 and CDR2: MDHEN, SYDVKM. Trimming cost V 6 bases and J 4 bases; bases outside gene matches: 16. CDR3 region: CASSPSGTGGAQRYGYTF. The DNA of the CDR3 is TGTGCCAGCAGCCCCTCCGGGACAGGGGGTGCGCAACGCTATGGCTACACCTTC.